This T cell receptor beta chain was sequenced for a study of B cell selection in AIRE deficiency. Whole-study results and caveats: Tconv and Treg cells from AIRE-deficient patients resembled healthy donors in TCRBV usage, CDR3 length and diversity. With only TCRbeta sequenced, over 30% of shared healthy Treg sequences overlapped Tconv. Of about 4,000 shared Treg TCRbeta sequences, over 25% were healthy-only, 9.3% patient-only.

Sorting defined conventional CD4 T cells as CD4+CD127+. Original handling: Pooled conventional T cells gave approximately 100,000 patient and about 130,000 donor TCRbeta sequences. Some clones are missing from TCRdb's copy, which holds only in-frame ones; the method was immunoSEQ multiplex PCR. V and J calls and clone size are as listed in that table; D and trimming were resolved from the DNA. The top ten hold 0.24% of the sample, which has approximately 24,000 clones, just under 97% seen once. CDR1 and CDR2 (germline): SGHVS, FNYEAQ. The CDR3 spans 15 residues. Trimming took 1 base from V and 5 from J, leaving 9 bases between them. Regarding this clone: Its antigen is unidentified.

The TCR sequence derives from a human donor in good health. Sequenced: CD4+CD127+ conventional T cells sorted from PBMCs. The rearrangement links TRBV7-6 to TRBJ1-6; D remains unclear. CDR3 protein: CASSLDPFHNSPLHF. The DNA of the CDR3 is TGTGCCAGCAGCTTAGATCCCTTTCATAATTCACCCCTCCACTTT.